The present T cell receptor (beta chain) was sequenced within a study of cytomegalovirus exposure and HLA in healthy donors. The CDR3 has 15 amino acids. The PCR contained 60 Vbeta and 13 Jbeta primers. Data came from immunoSEQ multiplex PCR; TCRdb stores just in-frame clones and leaves some out. The sample lists some 190,000 clones; about 85% were seen once. Input material: PBMCs. The origin of this receptor is a girl under 18 in good health and CMV-seropositive. V gene TRBV7-5 combines with J gene TRBJ1-5. TRBV7-5 is designated a pseudogene. CDR3 amino acids: CVRSLVNYSNQPQHF. For the CDR3, the DNA is TGTGTCAGAAGCTTAGTAAATTATAGCAATCAGCCCCAGCATTTT.